This TCR beta chain stems from a study of CXCR3-negative and CXCR3-positive naive CD8 T cells. Triplicates of roughly 300,000 cells were sorted from each CD8+ T cell subset. Cells classed as naive CD8+ T cells were CD45RO-CCR7+CD27+CD95-. Study-level points and caveats: CXCR3-negative and CXCR3-positive naive cells shared comparable TRBV-TRBJ usage, but memory cells did not.

UMI-labeled TRB cDNA libraries were prepared by 5' RACE. TCRdb processed the 5' RACE reads again and assigns one entry to each CDR3 protein, with no DNA. With over 80,000 distinct CDR3 sequences in the sample, the ten largest clones hold more than 1.5%. Worth noting for this clonotype: Its matching antigen is unknown.

From germline, CDR1 is SQVTM and CDR2 ANQGSEA. The CDR3 extends over 12 amino acids. The genes are TRBV29-1 and TRBJ2-2; TCRdb picks TRBD1, but there is no DNA to check that call. This receptor was identified in a human donor in good health. Some clones in this sample may be carry-over from other donors' samples. Sequencing was performed on naive CXCR3- CD8+ T cells from blood. Subset given: CD45RO-CCR7+CD27+CD95- naive CD8+ T cells lacking CXCR3 (TNR3-). CDR3 region: CSATGNTGELFF.